The present entry profiles one TCR beta chain with its context. CDR1 and CDR2 from the germline V gene are ENHRY and SYGVKD. This CDR3 spans 15 amino acids. After removal of 11 bases from V and 0 bases from J, the junction contained 12 bases not matched to a gene. The data originate from a study of blood T cell repertoires in COVID-19. Libraries were prepared by immunoSEQ multiplex PCR; TCRdb keeps only in-frame clonotypes and omits some of them. This repertoire shows over 300,000 clones, about 91% found once; its top ten account for roughly a tenth. The receptor was derived from a middle-aged woman who had recovered from COVID-19. The rearrangement links TRBV10-3 to TRBJ2-7; 8 nucleotides agree with TRBD2. Source material: PBMCs or T cells enriched from blood (not recorded which). In nucleotides, the CDR3 is TGTGCCGTAAGGACCGCGGGAGGCCTCTCCTACGAGCAGTACTTC. The encoded protein is CAVRTAGGLSYEQYF.